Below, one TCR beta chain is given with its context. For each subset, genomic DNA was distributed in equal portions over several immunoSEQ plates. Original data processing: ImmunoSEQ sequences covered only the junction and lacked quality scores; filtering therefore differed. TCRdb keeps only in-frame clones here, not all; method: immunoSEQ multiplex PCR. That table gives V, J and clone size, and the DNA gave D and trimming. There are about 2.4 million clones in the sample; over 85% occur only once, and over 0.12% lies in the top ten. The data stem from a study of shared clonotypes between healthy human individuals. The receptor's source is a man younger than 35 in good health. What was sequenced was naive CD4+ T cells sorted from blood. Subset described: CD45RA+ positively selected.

CDR3: CASSPFGGSLPQETQYF. The CDR3 DNA reads as TGTGCCAGCAGCCCTTTTGGGGGCAGCCTCCCACAAGAGACCCAGTACTTC. This rearrangement joins TRBV7-2 to TRBJ2-5, with D tentatively TRBD1 (6 bases). The ends were cut back, 5 bases at V and 2 bases at J, with 21 bases in the middle. This CDR3 comprises 17 residues. Germline values: CDR1 SGHTA, CDR2 FQGNSA.